The 14 T cell receptor beta chains below were found in one sample sequenced in a study of blood T cell repertoires in COVID-19. Using immunoSEQ multiplex PCR, the repertoire was profiled, and TCRdb retains in-frame clones only, with some absent. Among about 200,000 clones listed, 85% to 90% were seen once. The sample taken for sequencing was peripheral blood. The receptors derive from a woman aged 50 to 65 with COVID-19, enrolled during active disease.

The chain links TRBV27 to TRBJ1-6, with D perhaps TRBD1 (5 bases). CDR3 length: 16 amino acids. The germline V gene has CDR1 MNHEY and CDR2 SMNVEV (reference sequence). V lost 3 bases and J lost 2, with 11 bases in between. The CDR3 protein is CASSFGGDPYNSPLHF. In DNA form, the CDR3 reads TGTGCCAGCAGTTTCGGGGGGGACCCCTATAATTCACCCCTCCACTTT.

This rearrangement joins TRBV6-5 to TRBJ1-6; 9 bases are shared with TRBD1. J lost 8 bases, V lost 5 bases, and 7 bases had no gene match. In germline, CDR1 is MNHEY, CDR2 SVGAGI. This CDR3 has 15 amino acids. The CDR3 DNA is TGTGCCAGCAGTCCACAGGGGGCAGTGGATTCACCCCTCCACTTT. This sequence encodes CASSPQGAVDSPLHF.

This sequence joins TRBV3-1 (or the pseudogene TRBV3-2) and TRBJ1-5, with D possibly being TRBD1 (5 bases). This CDR3 spans 16 amino acids. Germline CDR1 and CDR2: LGHDT and YNNKEL (reference sequence). V gave up 3 bases and J gave up 4 bases, with 16 bases separating them. Written as DNA, the CDR3 is TGTGCCAGCAGCCATAATCCCAGGGTAACAAATCAGCCCCAGCATTTT. It translates to CASSHNPRVTNQPQHF.

V is TRBV6-5 and J is TRBJ1-6; weak D call: TRBD1 (6 bases). The V end was cut by 6 bases, the J end by 6 bases, with 12 bases between. The CDR3 is 14 residues long. Germline V CDR1 and CDR2: MNHEY, SVGAGI. DNA for the CDR3: TGTGCCAGCAGGTTGGGGGGGGCTAATTCACCCCTCCACTTT. Encoded protein: CASRLGGANSPLHF.

The genes are TRBV5-1 and TRBJ2-3; 8 bases line up with TRBD1. This CDR3 contains 13 residues. V lost 7 bases to trimming and J lost 5 bases; unmatched junction nucleotides: 6. CDR1 SGHRS and CDR2 YFSETQ come from the germline V gene. CDR3: CASAGGPGDTQYF. DNA of the CDR3: TGCGCCAGCGCAGGGGGCCCAGGAGATACGCAGTATTTT.

This clone was recorded once. The rearrangement joins TRBV27 to TRBJ1-1; D is perhaps TRBD1 (6 bases). The CDR3 contains 16 residues. Between the trimmed V and J ends, which lost 7 bases and 0 bases, there was a span of 18 bases. CDR1 and CDR2 (germline): MNHEY, SMNVEV (reference sequence). For the CDR3, the DNA is TGTGCCAGCATTTTCGCCCCGGGACACTTGAACACTGAAGCTTTCTTT. Protein product: CASIFAPGHLNTEAFF.

The J gene is TRBJ2-1, the V gene TRBV27; a possible D gene is TRBD2 (6 bases). Germline assignment: CDR1 MNHEY and CDR2 SMNVEV (reference sequence). Trimming took off 3 bases at V and 7 bases at J, with 16 bases between the two ends. This CDR3 is built from 15 residues. The CDR3 DNA reads TGTGCCAGCAGTTTTACGACGGGGGTCGAGAATGAGCAGTTCTTC. Its protein is CASSFTTGVENEQFF.

V usage is TRBV12-3 or TRBV12-4 and J usage is TRBJ2-1; D is unclear. This CDR3 contains 12 residues. V gave up 8 bases and J gave up 15 bases, with 20 bases separating them. CDR3 DNA sequence: TGTGCCAGCGGTGACGTCGGGTCAAGAAGGTTCTTC. The encoded protein is CASGDVGSRRFF.

CDR3 bases: TGTGCCGCGAGCAGGGCAAGCAATCAGCCCCAGCATTTT. As protein: CAASRASNQPQHF. This rearrangement joins TRBV28 to TRBJ1-5, with D perhaps matching TRBD1 (5 bases). From germline, CDR1 is MDHEN and CDR2 SYDVKM. Deletions cut 11 bases from V and 1 base from J, with 12 bases between. The CDR3 totals 13 residues.

J is TRBJ2-5 and V is TRBV7-8; TRBD1 matches at 8 bases. Per germline, CDR1 SGHVS and CDR2 FQNEAQ. Unmatched junction bases numbered 3, after V lost 0 bases and J lost 3 bases. The CDR3 contains 15 residues. For the CDR3, the DNA is TGTGCCAGCAGCTTAGCCCGGACAGGGAAAGAGACCCAGTACTTC. Translated, it gives CASSLARTGKETQYF.

V is TRBV18 and J is TRBJ1-1, with 7 bases identical to TRBD1. The trim removed 3 bases at V and 0 bases at J, leaving 13 bases unmatched. Per the germline V gene, CDR1 is KGHSH and CDR2 is LQKENI. This CDR3 is built from 18 residues. CDR3 bases: TGTGCCAGCTCACCTCGACAGGTGGGAACAGGGGTGAACACTGAAGCTTTCTTT. This gives the protein CASSPRQVGTGVNTEAFF.

This chain links TRBV15 with TRBJ2-3; maybe TRBD1 (6 bases). The CDR3 spans 15 residues. With 0 bases removed from V and 3 bases from J, the gap between germline ends came to 10 bases. Germline V gene sequence: CDR1 LNHNV, CDR2 YYDKDF (reference sequence). CDR3 sequence: CATSRDGGGTDTQYF. In DNA, the CDR3 is TGTGCCACCAGCAGAGATGGGGGCGGGACAGATACGCAGTATTTT.

The V call is TRBV7-2, the J call TRBJ2-3; D might be TRBD2 (7 bases). The CDR3 length is 14 residues. Trimming took off 0 bases at V and 10 bases at J, with 14 bases between the two ends. Germline CDR1 and CDR2: SGHTA and FQGNSA. The CDR3 DNA reads TGTGCCAGCAGCTTAGCGCCGGGGGGCATGGCGCAGTATTTT. This codes for CASSLAPGGMAQYF.

The gene calls are TRBV3-1 (or the pseudogene TRBV3-2) and TRBJ2-5; D gene ambiguous. Per germline, CDR1 LGHDT and CDR2 YNNKEL (reference sequence). The CDR3 loop spans 13 amino acids. V was clipped by 4 bases and J by 5 bases, with 11 bases between them. CDR3 region: CASSPAGPETQYF. CDR3 DNA: TGTGCCAGCAGCCCGGCTGGGCCGGAGACCCAGTACTTC.